Listed below are T cell receptor beta chains from one sample, sequenced in a study of blood T cells in healthy people across ages. TCRdb re-called the 5' RACE reads through MiXCR, storing one row per CDR3 protein. This table has approximately 830,000 distinct CDR3 sequences, approximately 65% appearing once. The specimen sequenced was blood. These receptors were obtained from a man between 25 and 39 years old in good health. CDR3s include the opening cysteine and the closing phenylalanine or tryptophan. D genes are given only for firm matches. A row's size may be missing; if present it is once, few, many or a size class.

v_gene	j_gene	abundance	d_gene	CDR3aa	CDR3nt
TRBV5-1	TRBJ2-6	.	.	CASSSLTSGANVLTF	TGCGCCAGCAGCTCACTGACGTCTGGGGCCAACGTCCTGACTTTC
TRBV20-1	TRBJ2-1	few	.	CSAFLITGTTPYNEQFF	TGCAGTGCCTTTTTGATTACCGGGACAACCCCCTACAATGAGCAGTTCTTC
TRBV7-9	TRBJ1-5	once	.	CASSLSGRGDQPQHF	TGTGCCAGCAGCTTATCCGGACGGGGGGATCAGCCCCAGCATTTT
TRBV27	TRBJ1-2	.	.	CASSLGGGPLDVGYTF	TGTGCCAGCAGTTTGGGTGGGGGTCCCCTTGATGTTGGCTACACCTTC
TRBV6-5	TRBJ2-5	.	.	CASSSTTPRDRKETQYF	TGTGCCAGCAGTTCTACGACTCCTCGAGACAGGAAAGAGACCCAGTACTTC
TRBV12-3/TRBV12-4	TRBJ2-1	few	TRBD2	CASSLARGGQSNEQFF	TGTGCCAGCAGTTTAGCGCGGGGGGGGCAGTCAAATGAGCAGTTCTTC
TRBV28	TRBJ1-1	.	TRBD1	CASRPDREKNTEAFF	TGTGCCAGCAGACCCGACAGGGAAAAGAACACTGAAGCTTTCTTT
TRBV5-5	TRBJ1-5	few	.	CASSLGGGAQPQHF	TGTGCCAGCAGCTTGGGGGGCGGGGCTCAGCCCCAGCATTTT
TRBV10-3	TRBJ2-5	.	TRBD2	CATAGTSGGPLQETQYF	TGTGCCACCGCCGGGACTAGCGGGGGTCCATTGCAAGAGACCCAGTACTTC
TRBV10-2	TRBJ2-2	.	.	CASSPGTYDGELFF	TGCGCCAGCAGTCCCGGGACGTATGACGGGGAGCTGTTTTTT
TRBV15	TRBJ1-1	.	.	CATSAGQSEAFF	TGTGCCACCAGCGCAGGACAGAGTGAAGCTTTCTTT
TRBV29-1	TRBJ2-3	.	.	CSVVRGLVDTQYF	TGCAGCGTTGTAAGGGGGTTGGTAGATACGCAGTATTTT
TRBV4-3	TRBJ2-1	many	.	CASSQDQSFYNEQFF	TGCGCCAGCAGCCAAGATCAATCTTTCTACAATGAGCAGTTCTTC
TRBV25-1	TRBJ2-5	.	.	CASIGGETQYF	TGTGCCAGCATCGGTGGGGAGACCCAGTACTTC
TRBV5-1	TRBJ2-1	.	.	CASNLGLASYNEQFF	TGCGCCAGCAACTTGGGCCTAGCCTCCTACAATGAGCAGTTCTTC
TRBV21-1	TRBJ2-7	.	.	CASSKETVSSYEQYF	TGTGCCAGCAGCAAAGAAACAGTGAGCTCCTACGAGCAGTACTTC
TRBV6-5	TRBJ2-1	few	.	CASSPTAYNEQFF	TGTGCCAGCAGTCCCACAGCCTACAATGAGCAGTTCTTC
TRBV20-1	TRBJ2-1	.	TRBD1	CSAPTGSSYNEQFF	TGCAGTGCTCCGACAGGGAGCTCCTACAATGAGCAGTTCTTC
TRBV7-2	TRBJ2-7	.	TRBD1	CASSLGRGQGAYGQYF	TGTGCCAGCAGCTTAGGGAGGGGACAGGGCGCTTATGGGCAGTACTTC
TRBV10-3	TRBJ2-2	.	TRBD2	CAIQRLAGATGELFF	TGTGCCATCCAGCGGCTAGCGGGGGCCACGGGGGAGCTGTTTTTT
TRBV6-5	TRBJ1-2	.	.	CASTKGRSGYTF	TGTGCCAGCACTAAAGGCAGATCTGGCTACACCTTC
TRBV27	TRBJ1-4	.	.	CASSFTRRGEKLFF	TGTGCCAGCAGCTTTACACGGAGGGGTGAAAAACTGTTTTTT
TRBV27	TRBJ2-5	.	.	CASSFGLTGETQYF	TGTGCCAGCAGTTTTGGGTTGACGGGTGAGACCCAGTACTTC
TRBV5-1	TRBJ2-1	.	TRBD2	CASSLLAGARLTNEQFF	TGCGCCAGCAGCTTACTAGCGGGGGCCCGATTGACCAATGAGCAGTTCTTC
TRBV9	TRBJ2-7	.	TRBD2	CASSVGLAGDSYEQYF	TGTGCCAGCAGCGTAGGACTAGCGGGGGACTCCTACGAGCAGTACTTC
TRBV7-2	TRBJ2-5	.	TRBD2	CASSFSGGGETQYF	TGTGCCAGCAGCTTTAGCGGGGGTGGAGAGACCCAGTACTTC
TRBV20-1	TRBJ2-7	few	TRBD2	CSAVRAGSYEQYF	TGCAGTGCTGTCCGAGCGGGGTCCTACGAGCAGTACTTC
TRBV13	TRBJ1-2	.	TRBD1	CASSLVGQGFDYGYTF	TGTGCCAGCAGCTTAGTGGGACAGGGTTTCGACTATGGCTACACCTTC
TRBV7-2	TRBJ1-2	few	TRBD1	CASSLTGGGHGYTF	TGTGCCAGCAGCTTAACAGGGGGAGGTCATGGCTACACCTTC
TRBV29-1	TRBJ2-7	once	TRBD1	CSVEQAGGGEQYF	TGCAGCGTTGAACAGGCAGGGGGTGGCGAGCAGTACTTC
TRBV9	TRBJ2-4	few	.	CASSPTGRNEQYF	TGTGCCAGCAGCCCAACTGGGCGGAATGAGCAGTACTTC
TRBV29-1	TRBJ2-7	.	.	CSVEGPGRNEQYF	TGCAGCGTTGAAGGACCAGGGCGGAACGAGCAGTACTTC
TRBV6-2/TRBV6-3	TRBJ2-1	.	TRBD2	CASSYLGTINEQFF	TGTGCCAGCAGTTACTTGGGGACTATCAATGAGCAGTTCTTC
TRBV9	TRBJ1-2	.	.	CASSVRDIGLGNGYTF	TGTGCCAGCAGCGTCCGGGACATCGGACTGGGGAATGGCTACACCTTC
TRBV30	TRBJ1-2	once	TRBD1	CAWSPGGSYGYTF	TGTGCCTGGAGTCCAGGGGGGAGCTATGGCTACACCTTC
TRBV6-5	TRBJ2-7	.	.	CASSYSGHEQYF	TGTGCCAGCAGTTACTCAGGACACGAGCAGTACTTC
TRBV2	TRBJ2-1	.	.	CASSEGAYAYNEQFF	TGTGCCAGCAGTGAAGGCGCCTACGCCTACAATGAGCAGTTCTTC
TRBV6-1	TRBJ1-6	.	.	CGSRIQGRGSYNSPLHF	TGTGGCAGCAGGATCCAGGGGAGAGGCTCCTATAATTCACCCCTCCACTTT
TRBV7-8	TRBJ2-7	.	.	CASRDPLYEQYF	TGTGCCAGCAGGGACCCGCTCTACGAGCAGTACTTC
TRBV6-5	TRBJ2-3	.	TRBD2	CASTKTGGLSDTQYF	TGTGCCAGCACTAAAACGGGGGGGCTGTCAGATACGCAGTATTTT
TRBV20-1	TRBJ1-1	.	TRBD1	CSARGDRETTEAFF	TGCAGTGCTAGAGGGGACAGGGAGACGACTGAAGCTTTCTTT
TRBV29-1	TRBJ2-4	few	.	CSPPGIQYF	TGCAGCCCACCAGGGATTCAGTACTTC
TRBV5-1	TRBJ2-1	.	TRBD1	CASSPRQGSERCEQFF	TGCGCCAGCAGCCCGCGACAGGGATCGGAGAGGTGTGAGCAGTTCTTC